The present entry profiles one T cell receptor (beta chain) with its context. Only in-frame clones appear in the TCRdb table, and some are missing; sequencing was by immunoSEQ multiplex PCR. The table records more than 35,000 clones, approximately 89% of them present only once. These data belong to a study of T cell changes during pregnancy in multiple sclerosis. Trimming took 7 bases from V and 4 from J, leaving 10 bases between them. CDR1 and CDR2 from the germline V gene are LNHDA and SQIVND (reference sequence). The CDR3 has 12 residues. The rearrangement links TRBV19 to TRBJ1-1; no reliable D call. Sequencing was performed on CD8+ T cells from peripheral blood mononuclear cells, taken in the third trimester of pregnancy. The source is a female donor with multiple sclerosis, enrolled in a pregnancy study. For the CDR3, the DNA is TGTGCCAGTAAGCGGGGAGGCACTGAAGCTTTCTTT. Protein: CASKRGGTEAFF.